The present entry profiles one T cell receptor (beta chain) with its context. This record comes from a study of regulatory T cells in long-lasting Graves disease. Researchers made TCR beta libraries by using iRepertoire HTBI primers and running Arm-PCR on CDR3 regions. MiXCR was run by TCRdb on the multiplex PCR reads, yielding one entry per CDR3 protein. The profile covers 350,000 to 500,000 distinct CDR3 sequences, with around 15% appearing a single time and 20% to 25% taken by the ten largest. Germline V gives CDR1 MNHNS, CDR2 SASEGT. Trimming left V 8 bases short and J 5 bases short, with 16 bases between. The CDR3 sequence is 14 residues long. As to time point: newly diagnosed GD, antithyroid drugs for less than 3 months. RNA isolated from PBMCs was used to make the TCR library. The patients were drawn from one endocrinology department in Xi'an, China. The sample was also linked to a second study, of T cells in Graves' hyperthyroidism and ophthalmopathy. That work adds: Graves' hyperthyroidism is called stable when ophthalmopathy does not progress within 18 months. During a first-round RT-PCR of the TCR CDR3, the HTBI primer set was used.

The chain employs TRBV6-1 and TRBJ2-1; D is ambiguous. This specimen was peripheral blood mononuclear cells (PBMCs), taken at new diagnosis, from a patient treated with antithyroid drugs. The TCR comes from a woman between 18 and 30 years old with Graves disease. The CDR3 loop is CASWWSGTNNEQFF. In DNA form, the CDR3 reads TGTGCCAGCTGGTGGTCAGGAACGAACAATGAGCAGTTCTTC.